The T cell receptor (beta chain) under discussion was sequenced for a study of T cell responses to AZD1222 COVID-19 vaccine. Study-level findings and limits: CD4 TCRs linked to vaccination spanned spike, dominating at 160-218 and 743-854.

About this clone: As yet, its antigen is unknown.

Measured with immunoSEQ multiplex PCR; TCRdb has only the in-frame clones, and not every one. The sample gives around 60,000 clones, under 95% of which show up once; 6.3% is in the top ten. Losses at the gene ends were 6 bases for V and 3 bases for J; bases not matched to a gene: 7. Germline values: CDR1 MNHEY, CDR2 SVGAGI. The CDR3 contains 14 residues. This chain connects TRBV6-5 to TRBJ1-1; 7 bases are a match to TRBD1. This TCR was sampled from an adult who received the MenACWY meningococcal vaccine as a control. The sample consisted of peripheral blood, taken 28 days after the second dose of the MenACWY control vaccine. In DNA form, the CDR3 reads TGTGCCAGCAGACCACAGGGGCCCCACACTGAAGCTTTCTTT. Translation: CASRPQGPHTEAFF.